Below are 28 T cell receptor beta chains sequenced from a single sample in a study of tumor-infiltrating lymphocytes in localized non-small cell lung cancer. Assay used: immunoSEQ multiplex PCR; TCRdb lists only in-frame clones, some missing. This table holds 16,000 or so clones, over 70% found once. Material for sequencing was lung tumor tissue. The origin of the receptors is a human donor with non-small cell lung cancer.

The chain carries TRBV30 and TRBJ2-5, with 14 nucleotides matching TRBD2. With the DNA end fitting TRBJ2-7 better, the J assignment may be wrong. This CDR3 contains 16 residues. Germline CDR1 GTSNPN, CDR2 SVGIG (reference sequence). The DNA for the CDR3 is TGTGCCTGGAGTGTAAAGGGGACTAGCGGGAGTTACGAGCAGTACTTC. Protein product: CAWSVKGTSGSYEQYF.

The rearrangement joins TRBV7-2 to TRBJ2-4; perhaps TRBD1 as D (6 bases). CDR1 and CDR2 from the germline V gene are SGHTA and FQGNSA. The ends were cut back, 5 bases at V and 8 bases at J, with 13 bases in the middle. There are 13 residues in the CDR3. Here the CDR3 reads CASSLRGNDIQYF. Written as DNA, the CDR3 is TGTGCCAGCAGCCTAAGGGGGAATGACATTCAGTACTTC.

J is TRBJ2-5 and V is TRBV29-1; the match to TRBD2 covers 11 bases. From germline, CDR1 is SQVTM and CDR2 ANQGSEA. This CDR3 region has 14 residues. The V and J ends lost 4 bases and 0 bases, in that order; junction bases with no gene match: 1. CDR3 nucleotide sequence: TGCAGCGTTGTGGGACTAGCGGACCAAGAGACCCAGTACTTC. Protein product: CSVVGLADQETQYF.

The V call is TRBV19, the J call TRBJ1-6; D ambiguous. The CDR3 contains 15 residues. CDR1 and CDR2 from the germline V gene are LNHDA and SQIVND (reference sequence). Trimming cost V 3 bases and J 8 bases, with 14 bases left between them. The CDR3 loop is CASSMPGLSDSPLHF. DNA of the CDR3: TGTGCCAGTAGTATGCCGGGCCTCTCGGATTCACCCCTCCACTTT.

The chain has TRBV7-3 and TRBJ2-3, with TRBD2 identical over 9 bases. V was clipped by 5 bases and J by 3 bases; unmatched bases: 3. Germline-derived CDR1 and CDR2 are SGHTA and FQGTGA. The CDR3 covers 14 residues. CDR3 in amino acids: CASSIAGETDTQYF. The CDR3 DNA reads TGTGCCAGCAGCATAGCGGGGGAGACAGATACGCAGTATTTT.

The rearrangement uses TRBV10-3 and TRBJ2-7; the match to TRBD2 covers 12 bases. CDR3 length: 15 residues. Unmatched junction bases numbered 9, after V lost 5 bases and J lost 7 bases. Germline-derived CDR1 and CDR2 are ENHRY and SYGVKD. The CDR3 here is CAISRTSGILEEQYF. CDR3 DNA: TGTGCCATCAGTCGGACTAGCGGGATACTAGAAGAGCAGTACTTC.

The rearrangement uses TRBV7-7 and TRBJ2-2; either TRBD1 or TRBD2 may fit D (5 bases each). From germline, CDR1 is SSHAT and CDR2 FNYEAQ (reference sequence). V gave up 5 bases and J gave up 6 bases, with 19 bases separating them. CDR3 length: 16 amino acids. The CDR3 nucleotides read TGTGCCAGCAGCCCGGGGCGAGGGTTGGAGTCCGGGGAGCTGTTTTTT. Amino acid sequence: CASSPGRGLESGELFF. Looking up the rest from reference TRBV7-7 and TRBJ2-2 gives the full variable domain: GAGVSQSPRYKVTKRGQDVTLRCDPISSHATLYWYQQALGQGPEFLTYFNYEAQPDKSGLPSDRFSAERPEGSISTLTIQRTEQRDSAMYRCASSPGRGLESGELFFGEGSRLTVL.

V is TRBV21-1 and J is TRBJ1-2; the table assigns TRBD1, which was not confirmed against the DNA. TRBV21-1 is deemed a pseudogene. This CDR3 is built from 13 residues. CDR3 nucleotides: TGTGCCAGCAGCAAAGGACAGAGTGGGGGCTACACCTTC. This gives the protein CASSKGQSGGYTF.

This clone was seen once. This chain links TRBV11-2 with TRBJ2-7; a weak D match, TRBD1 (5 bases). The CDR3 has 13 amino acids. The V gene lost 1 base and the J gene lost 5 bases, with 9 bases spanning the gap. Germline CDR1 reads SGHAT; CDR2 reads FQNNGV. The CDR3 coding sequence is TGTGCCAGCAGCTTAGTCCAGGGCGACGAGCAGTACTTC. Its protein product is CASSLVQGDEQYF. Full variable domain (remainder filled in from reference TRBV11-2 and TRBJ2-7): EAGVAQSPRYKIIEKRQSVAFWCNPISGHATLYWYQQILGQGPKLLIQFQNNGVVDDSQLPKDRFSAERLKGVDSTLKIQPAKLEDSAVYLCASSLVQGDEQYFGPGTRLTVT.

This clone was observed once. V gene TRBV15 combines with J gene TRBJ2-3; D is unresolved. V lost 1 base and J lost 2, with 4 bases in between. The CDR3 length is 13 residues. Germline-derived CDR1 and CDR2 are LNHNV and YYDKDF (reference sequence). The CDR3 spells CATSRGYTDTQYF. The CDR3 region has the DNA TGTGCCACCAGCAGAGGATACACAGATACGCAGTATTTT.

CDR3 sequence: CASSVIGPGANVLTF. For the CDR3, the DNA is TGTGCCAGCAGTGTAATAGGTCCCGGGGCCAACGTCCTGACTTTC. This chain joins TRBV6-1 and TRBJ2-6; D uncertain. In germline, CDR1 is MNHNS, CDR2 SASEGT. The V end lost 4 bases, the J end lost 4 bases, and 11 bases lay between the germline ends. The CDR3 is 15 amino acids.

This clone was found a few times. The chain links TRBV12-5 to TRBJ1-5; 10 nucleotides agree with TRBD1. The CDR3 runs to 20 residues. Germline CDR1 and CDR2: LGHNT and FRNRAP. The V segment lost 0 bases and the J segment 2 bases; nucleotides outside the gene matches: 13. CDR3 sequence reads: CASGLVATGGEIAGNQPQHF. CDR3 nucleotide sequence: TGTGCTAGTGGTTTGGTAGCGACAGGGGGCGAAATAGCGGGCAATCAGCCCCAGCATTTT.

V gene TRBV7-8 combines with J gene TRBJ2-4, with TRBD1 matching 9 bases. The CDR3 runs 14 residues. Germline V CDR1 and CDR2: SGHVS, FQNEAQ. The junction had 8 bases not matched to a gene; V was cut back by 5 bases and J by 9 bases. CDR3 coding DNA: TGTGCCAGCAGCACGCGGACAGGGGTGGCCATTCAGTACTTC. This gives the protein CASSTRTGVAIQYF.

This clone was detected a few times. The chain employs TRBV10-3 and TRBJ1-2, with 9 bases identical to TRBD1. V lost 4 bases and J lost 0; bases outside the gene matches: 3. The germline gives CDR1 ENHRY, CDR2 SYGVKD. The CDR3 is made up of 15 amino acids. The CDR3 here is CAISGGQGTNYGYTF. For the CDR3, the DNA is TGTGCCATCAGTGGAGGACAGGGGACTAACTATGGCTACACCTTC.

CDR3 residues: CSVRQSTYEQYF. In nucleotides, the CDR3 is TGCAGCGTTCGGCAGTCAACCTACGAGCAGTACTTC. The chain carries TRBV29-1 and TRBJ2-7; D is undetermined. There are 12 residues in the CDR3. Germline CDR1 and CDR2: SQVTM and ANQGSEA. With 5 bases removed from V and 2 bases from J, the gap between germline ends came to 10 bases.

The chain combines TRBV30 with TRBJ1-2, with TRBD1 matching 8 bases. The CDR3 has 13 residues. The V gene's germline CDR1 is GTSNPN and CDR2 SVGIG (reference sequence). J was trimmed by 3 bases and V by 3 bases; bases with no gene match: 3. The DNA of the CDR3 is TGTGCCTGGAGCAGGGGGCAGGACTATGGCTACACCTTC. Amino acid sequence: CAWSRGQDYGYTF.

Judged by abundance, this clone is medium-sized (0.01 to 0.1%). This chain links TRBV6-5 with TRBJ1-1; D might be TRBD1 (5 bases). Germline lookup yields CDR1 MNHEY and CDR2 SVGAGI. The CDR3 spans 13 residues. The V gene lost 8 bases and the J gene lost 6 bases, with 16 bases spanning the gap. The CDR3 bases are TGTGCCAGCTCCAGAGGGGATGTCGCTGAAGCTTTCTTT. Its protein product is CASSRGDVAEAFF.

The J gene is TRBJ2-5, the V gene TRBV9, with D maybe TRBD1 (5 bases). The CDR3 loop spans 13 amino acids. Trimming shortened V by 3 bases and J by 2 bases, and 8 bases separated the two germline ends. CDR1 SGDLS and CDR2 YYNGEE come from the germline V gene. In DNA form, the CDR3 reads TGTGCCAGCAGCGCCAAGGGGCAAGAGACCCAGTACTTC. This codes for CASSAKGQETQYF. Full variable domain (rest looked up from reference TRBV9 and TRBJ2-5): DSGVTQTPKHLITATGQRVTLRCSPRSGDLSVYWYQQSLDQGLQFLIQYYNGEERAKGNILERFSAQQFPDLHSELNLSSLELGDSALYFCASSAKGQETQYFGPGTRLLVL.

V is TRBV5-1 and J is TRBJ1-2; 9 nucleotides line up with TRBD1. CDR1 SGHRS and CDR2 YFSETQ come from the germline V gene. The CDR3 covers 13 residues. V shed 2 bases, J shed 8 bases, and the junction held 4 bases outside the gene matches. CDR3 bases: TGCGCCAGCAGCTTCACAGGGGGCCGAGGCTACACCTTC. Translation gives CASSFTGGRGYTF.

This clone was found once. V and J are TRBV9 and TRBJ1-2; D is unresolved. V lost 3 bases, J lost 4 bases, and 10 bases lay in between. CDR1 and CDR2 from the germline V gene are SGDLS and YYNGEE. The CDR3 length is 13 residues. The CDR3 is CASSGPGFYGYTF. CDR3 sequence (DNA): TGTGCCAGCAGCGGACCAGGTTTCTATGGCTACACCTTC.

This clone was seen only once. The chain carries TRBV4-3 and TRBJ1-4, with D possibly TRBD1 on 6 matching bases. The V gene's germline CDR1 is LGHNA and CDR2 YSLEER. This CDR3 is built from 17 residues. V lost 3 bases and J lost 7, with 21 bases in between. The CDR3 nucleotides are TGCGCCAGCAGCCAGTTTAGGGGGGGCGCGAACGGTGAAAAACTGTTTTTT. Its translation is CASSQFRGGANGEKLFF.

The CDR3 reads CASTPRFALAGGAGELFF. In DNA form, the CDR3 reads TGTGCCAGCACCCCCCGTTTCGCACTAGCGGGGGGGGCCGGGGAGCTGTTTTTT. The chain uses TRBV28 and TRBJ2-2; 13 bases agree with TRBD2. Germline V CDR1 and CDR2: MDHEN, SYDVKM. This CDR3 is 18 amino acids long. With V trimmed by 7 bases and J by 6 bases, 14 bases remained unmatched.

CDR3 sequence reads: CARSFMPGPGGNTIYF. The CDR3 DNA reads TGTGCCAGAAGCTTCATGCCGGGCCCAGGCGGAAACACCATATATTTT. The chain has TRBV5-3 and TRBJ1-3, with D hard to call. TRBV5-3 counts as an open reading frame of uncertain function. The V gene lost 2 bases and the J gene lost 4 bases, with 16 bases spanning the gap. This CDR3 is built from 16 residues.

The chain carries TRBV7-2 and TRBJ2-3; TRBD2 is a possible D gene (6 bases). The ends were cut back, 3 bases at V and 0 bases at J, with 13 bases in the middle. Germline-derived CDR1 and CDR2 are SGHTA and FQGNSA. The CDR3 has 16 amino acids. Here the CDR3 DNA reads TGTGCCAGCAGCTTGGCGGGGAAGCCTAGCACAGATACGCAGTATTTT. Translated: CASSLAGKPSTDTQYF.

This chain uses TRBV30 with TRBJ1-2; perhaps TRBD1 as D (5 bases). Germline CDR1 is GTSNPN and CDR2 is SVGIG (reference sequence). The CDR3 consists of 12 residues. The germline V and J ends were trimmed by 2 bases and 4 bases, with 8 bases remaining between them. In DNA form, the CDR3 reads TGTGCCTGGAGTCCCAGGGCCTATGGCTACACCTTC. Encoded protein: CAWSPRAYGYTF. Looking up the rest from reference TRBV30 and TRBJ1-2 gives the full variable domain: SQTIHQWPATLVQPVGSPLSLECTVEGTSNPNLYWYRQAAGRGLQLLFYSVGIGQISSEVPQNLSASRPQDRQFILSSKKLLLSDSGFYLCAWSPRAYGYTFGSGTRLTVV.

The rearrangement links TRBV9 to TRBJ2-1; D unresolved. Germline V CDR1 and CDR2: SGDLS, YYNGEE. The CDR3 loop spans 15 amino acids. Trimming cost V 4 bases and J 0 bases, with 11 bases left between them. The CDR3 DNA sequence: TGTGCCAGCAGCCCCCGAGACCGCTCCTACAATGAGCAGTTCTTC. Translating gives CASSPRDRSYNEQFF.

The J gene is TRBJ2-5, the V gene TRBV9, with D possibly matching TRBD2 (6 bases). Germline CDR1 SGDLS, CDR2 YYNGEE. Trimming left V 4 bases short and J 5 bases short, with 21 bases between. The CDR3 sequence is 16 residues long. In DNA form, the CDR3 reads TGTGCCAGCAGCCCCCGAGCCGGAGGGGTCAGTGAGACCCAGTACTTC. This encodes CASSPRAGGVSETQYF.

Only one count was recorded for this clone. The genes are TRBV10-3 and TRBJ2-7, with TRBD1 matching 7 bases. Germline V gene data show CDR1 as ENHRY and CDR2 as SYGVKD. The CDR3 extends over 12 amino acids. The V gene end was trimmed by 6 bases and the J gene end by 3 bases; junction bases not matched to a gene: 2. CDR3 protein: CAIRGDSYEQYF. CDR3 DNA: TGTGCCATCAGGGGGGACAGCTACGAGCAGTACTTC.